Listed below are T cell receptor beta chains from one sample, sequenced in a study of regulatory T cells in long-lasting Graves disease. TCRdb itself ran the multiplex PCR reads through MiXCR, one entry per CDR3 protein. Of hundreds of thousands of distinct CDR3 sequences in the sample, 15% to 20% were seen once. The same data also contributed to another study, on T cells in Graves' hyperthyroidism and ophthalmopathy.

The sequences come from peripheral blood mononuclear cells (PBMCs), collected at new diagnosis, from a patient treated with antithyroid drugs. The origin of the receptors is a middle-aged woman with Graves disease. CDR3s include the opening cysteine and the closing phenylalanine or tryptophan. Each record gives: J gene, CDR3 length, clone size, V gene, D gene, CDR3 DNA, CDR3 protein. A D gene is named only where the DNA matches it firmly. Rows may omit the clone size; those that give it use once, few, many or a size class.

TRBJ2-3	13	many	TRBV7-9	.	TGTGCCAGCAGTCCGGGACGCGCAGATACGCAGTATTTT	CASSPGRADTQYF
TRBJ2-5	16	.	TRBV7-3	TRBD2	TGTGCCAGCAGCCCAGGGACTAGCGGTTTTGCAGAGACCCAGTACTTC	CASSPGTSGFAETQYF
TRBJ2-3	15	many	TRBV29-1	.	TGCAGCGTTGAATCCCCGGGACACCGCACAGATACGCAGTATTTT	CSVESPGHRTDTQYF
TRBJ1-5	18	few	TRBV20-1	.	TGCAGTGCTAGAGTTGGTTTGGAAGGGGCAGCTTTTGGTCAGCCCCAGCATTTT	CSARVGLEGAAFGQPQHF
TRBJ1-2	16	many	TRBV7-9	TRBD1	TGTGCCAGCAGCTTGTCCCCGGGACAGGGGGCTCCTGGCTACACCTTC	CASSLSPGQGAPGYTF
TRBJ2-1	14	.	TRBV29-1	.	TGCAGCGTAACCGGACGAAGGGGGGTGGATGAGCAGTTCTTC	CSVTGRRGVDEQFF
TRBJ2-3	15	many	TRBV3-1	.	TGTGCCAGCGCTCAGGGGTATACTAGCACAGATACGCAGTATTTT	CASAQGYTSTDTQYF
TRBJ1-4	16	.	TRBV4-2	TRBD1	TGTGCCAGCAGCCCCATTCAGGGGGCAGGTAATGAAAAACTGTTTTTT	CASSPIQGAGNEKLFF
TRBJ1-1	14	.	TRBV6-2/TRBV6-3	.	TGTGCCAGCTACCGGGACACGGGGAACACTGAAGCTTTCTTT	CASYRDTGNTEAFF
TRBJ2-1	16	.	TRBV7-6	.	TGTGCCAGCAGCCCCACGGGGCTAGCAATCCCCAATGAGCAGTTCTTC	CASSPTGLAIPNEQFF
TRBJ1-4	12	.	TRBV19	.	TGTGCCAGTAGAGCCTTGTCTGAAAAACTGTTTTTT	CASRALSEKLFF
TRBJ1-3	13	few	TRBV4-1	.	TGCGCCAGCAGCTCCATAGCTGGAAACACCATATATTTT	CASSSIAGNTIYF
TRBJ1-3	14	few	TRBV28	.	TGTGCCAGCAGTGAAAGGACTCCCGGTAACACCATATATTTT	CASSERTPGNTIYF
TRBJ2-2	14	.	TRBV6-2/TRBV6-3	.	TGTGCCAGCAGTTACCGGTCGCCAACCGGGGAGCTGTTTTTT	CASSYRSPTGELFF
TRBJ2-2	12	.	TRBV5-4	.	TGTGCCAGCAGGGTTCACACCGGGGAGCTGTTTTTT	CASRVHTGELFF